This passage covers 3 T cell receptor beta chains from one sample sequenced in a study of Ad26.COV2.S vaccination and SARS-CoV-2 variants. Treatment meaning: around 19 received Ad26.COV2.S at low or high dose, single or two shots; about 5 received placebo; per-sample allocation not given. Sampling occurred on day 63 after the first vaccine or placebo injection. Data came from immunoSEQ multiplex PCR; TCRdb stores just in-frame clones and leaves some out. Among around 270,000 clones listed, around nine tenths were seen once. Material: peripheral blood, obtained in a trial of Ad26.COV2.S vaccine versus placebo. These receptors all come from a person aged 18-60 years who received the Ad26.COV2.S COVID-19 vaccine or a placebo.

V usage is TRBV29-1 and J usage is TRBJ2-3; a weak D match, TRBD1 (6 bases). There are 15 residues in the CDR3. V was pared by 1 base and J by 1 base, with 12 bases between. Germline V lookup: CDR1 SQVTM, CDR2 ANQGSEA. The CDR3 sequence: CSVEAAGVGTDTQYF. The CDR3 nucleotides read TGCAGCGTTGAAGCAGCAGGGGTTGGCACAGATACGCAGTATTTT.

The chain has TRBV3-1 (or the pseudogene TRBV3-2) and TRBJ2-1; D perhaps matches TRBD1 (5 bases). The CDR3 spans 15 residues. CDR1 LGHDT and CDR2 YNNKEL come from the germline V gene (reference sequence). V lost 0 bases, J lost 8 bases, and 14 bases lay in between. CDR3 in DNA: TGTGCCAGCAGCCAAGACAGGGATAATAGGGATGAGCAGTTCTTC. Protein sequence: CASSQDRDNRDEQFF.

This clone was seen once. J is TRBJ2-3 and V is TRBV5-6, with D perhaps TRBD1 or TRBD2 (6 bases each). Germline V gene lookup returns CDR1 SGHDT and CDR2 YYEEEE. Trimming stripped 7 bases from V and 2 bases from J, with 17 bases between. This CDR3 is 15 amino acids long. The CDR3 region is CASVSGASATDTQYF. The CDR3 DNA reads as TGTGCCAGCGTGTCGGGGGCTTCAGCCACAGATACGCAGTATTTT.